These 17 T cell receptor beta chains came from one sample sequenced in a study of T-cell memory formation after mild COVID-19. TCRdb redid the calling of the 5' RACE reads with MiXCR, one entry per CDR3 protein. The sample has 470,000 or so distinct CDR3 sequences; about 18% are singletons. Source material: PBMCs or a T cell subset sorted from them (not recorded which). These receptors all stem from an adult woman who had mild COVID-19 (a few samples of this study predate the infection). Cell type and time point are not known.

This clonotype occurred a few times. In nucleotides, the CDR3 is TGTGCCAGCAGCCCATCCCCGGGACAGGGGGCCACCTACGAGCAGTACTTC. Translated: CASSPSPGQGATYEQYF. The rearrangement joins TRBV7-2 to TRBJ2-7; 12 nucleotides agree with TRBD1. Germline CDR1 SGHTA, CDR2 FQGNSA. This CDR3 is 17 amino acids long. V lost 5 bases to trimming and J lost 2 bases; unmatched junction nucleotides: 10.

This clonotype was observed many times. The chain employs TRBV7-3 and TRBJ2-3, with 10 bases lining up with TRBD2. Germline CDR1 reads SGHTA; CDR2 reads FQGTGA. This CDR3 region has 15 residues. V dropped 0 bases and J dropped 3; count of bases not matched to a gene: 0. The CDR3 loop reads CASSLTSGRTDTQYF. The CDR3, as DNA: TGTGCCAGCAGCTTAACTAGCGGGAGGACAGATACGCAGTATTTT.

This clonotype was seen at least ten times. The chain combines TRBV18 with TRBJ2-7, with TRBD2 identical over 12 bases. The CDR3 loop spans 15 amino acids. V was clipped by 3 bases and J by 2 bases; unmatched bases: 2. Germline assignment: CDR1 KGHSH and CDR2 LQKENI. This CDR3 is CASSPLAGGAYEQYF. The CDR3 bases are TGTGCCAGCTCACCTCTAGCGGGGGGGGCCTACGAGCAGTACTTC. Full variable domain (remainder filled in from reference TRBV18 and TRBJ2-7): NAGVMQNPRHLVRRRGQEARLRCSPMKGHSHVYWYRQLPEEGLKFMVYLQKENIIDESGMPKERFSAEFPKEGPSILRIQQVVRGDSAAYFCASSPLAGGAYEQYFGPGTRLTVT.

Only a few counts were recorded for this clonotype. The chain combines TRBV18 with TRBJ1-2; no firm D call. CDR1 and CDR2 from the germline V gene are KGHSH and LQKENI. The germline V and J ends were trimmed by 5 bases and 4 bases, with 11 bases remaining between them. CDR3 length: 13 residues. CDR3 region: CASSSEVLYGYTF. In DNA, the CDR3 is TGTGCCAGCTCATCGGAAGTCCTCTATGGCTACACCTTC.

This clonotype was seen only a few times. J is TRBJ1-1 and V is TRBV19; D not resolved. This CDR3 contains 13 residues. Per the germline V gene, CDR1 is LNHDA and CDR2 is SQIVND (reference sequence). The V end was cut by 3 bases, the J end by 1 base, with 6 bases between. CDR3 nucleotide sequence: TGTGCCAGTAGTATGCACAGGAACACTGAAGCTTTCTTT. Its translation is CASSMHRNTEAFF.

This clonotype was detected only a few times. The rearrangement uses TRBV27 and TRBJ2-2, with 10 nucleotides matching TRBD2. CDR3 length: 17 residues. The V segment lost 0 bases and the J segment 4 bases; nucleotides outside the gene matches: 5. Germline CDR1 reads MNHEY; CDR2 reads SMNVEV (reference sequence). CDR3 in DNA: TGTGCCAGCAGTTTATCGTATCTAGCGGGAGTCACCGGGGAGCTGTTTTTT. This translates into CASSLSYLAGVTGELFF.

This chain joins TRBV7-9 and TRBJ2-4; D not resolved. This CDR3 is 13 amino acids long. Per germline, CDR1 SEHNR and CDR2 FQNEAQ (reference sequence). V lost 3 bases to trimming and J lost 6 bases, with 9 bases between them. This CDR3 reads CASSLVASNIQYF. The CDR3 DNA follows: TGTGCCAGCAGCTTGGTTGCCTCAAACATTCAGTACTTC.

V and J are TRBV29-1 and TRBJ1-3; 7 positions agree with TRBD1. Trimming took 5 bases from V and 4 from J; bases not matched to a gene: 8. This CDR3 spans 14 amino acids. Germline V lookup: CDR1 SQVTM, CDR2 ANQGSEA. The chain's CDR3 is CSVRPDRKGNTIYF. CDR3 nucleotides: TGCAGCGTTCGCCCGGACAGGAAAGGAAACACCATATATTTT.

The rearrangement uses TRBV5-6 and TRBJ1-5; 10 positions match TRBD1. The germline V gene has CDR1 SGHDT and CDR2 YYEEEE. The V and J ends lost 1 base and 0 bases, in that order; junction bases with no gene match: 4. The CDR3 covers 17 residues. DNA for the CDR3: TGTGCCAGCAGCTTGTCCGGGACAGGGGTTAGCAATCAGCCCCAGCATTTT. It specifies CASSLSGTGVSNQPQHF.

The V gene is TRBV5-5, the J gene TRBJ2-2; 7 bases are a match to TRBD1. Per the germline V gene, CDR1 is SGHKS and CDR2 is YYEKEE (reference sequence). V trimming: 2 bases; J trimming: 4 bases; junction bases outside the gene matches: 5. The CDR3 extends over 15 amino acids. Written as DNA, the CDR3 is TGTGCCAGCAGCTTAAAGGGGGCCGTCACCGGGGAGCTGTTTTTT. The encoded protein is CASSLKGAVTGELFF.

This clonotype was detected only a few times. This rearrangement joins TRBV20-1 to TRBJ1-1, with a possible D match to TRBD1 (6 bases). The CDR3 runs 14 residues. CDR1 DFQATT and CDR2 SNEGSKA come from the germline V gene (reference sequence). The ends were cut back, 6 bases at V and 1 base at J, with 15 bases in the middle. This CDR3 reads CSAGRGYTNTEAFF. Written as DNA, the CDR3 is TGCAGTGCGGGAAGGGGGTACACGAACACTGAAGCTTTCTTT.

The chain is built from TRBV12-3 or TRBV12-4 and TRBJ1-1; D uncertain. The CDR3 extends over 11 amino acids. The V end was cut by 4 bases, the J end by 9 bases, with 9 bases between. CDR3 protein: CASSSARQAFF. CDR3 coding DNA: TGTGCCAGCAGTTCCGCACGGCAAGCTTTCTTT.

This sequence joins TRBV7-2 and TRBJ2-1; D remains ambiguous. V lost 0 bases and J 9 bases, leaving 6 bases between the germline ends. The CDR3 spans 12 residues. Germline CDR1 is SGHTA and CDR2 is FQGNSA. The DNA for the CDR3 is TGTGCCAGCAGCTTAGCTAGGGCTGAGCAGTTCTTC. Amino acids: CASSLARAEQFF.

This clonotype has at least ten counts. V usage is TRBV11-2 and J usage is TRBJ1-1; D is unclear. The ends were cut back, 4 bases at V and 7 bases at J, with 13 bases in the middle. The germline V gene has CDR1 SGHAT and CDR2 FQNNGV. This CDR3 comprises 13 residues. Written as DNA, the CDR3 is TGTGCCAGCAGCTCATCGTGGAGGAGTGAAGCTTTCTTT. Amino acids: CASSSSWRSEAFF.

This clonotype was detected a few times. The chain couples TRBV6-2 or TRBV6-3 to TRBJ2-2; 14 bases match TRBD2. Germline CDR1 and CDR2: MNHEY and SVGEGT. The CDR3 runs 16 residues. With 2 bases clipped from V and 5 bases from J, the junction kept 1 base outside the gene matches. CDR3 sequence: CASSYGTSGRTGELFF. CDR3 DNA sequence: TGTGCCAGCAGTTACGGGACTAGCGGGAGAACCGGGGAGCTGTTTTTT.

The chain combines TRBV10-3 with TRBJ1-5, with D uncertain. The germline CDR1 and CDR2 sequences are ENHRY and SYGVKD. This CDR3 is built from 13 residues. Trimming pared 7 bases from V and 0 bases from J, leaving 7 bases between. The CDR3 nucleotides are TGTGCCATCACTCAGGATAGCAATCAGCCCCAGCATTTT. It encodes CAITQDSNQPQHF.

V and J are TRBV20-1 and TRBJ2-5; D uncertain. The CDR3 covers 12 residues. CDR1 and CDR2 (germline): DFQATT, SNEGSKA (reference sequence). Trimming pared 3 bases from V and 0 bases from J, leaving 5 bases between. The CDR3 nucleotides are TGCAGTGCTAGCAAGTACCAAGAGACCCAGTACTTC. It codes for CSASKYQETQYF.